This T cell receptor (beta chain) was identified in a study of T cell changes during pregnancy in multiple sclerosis. From germline, CDR1 is SQVTM and CDR2 ANQGSEA. Trimming took 7 bases from V and 1 from J; bases not matched to a gene: 15. The CDR3 has 16 amino acids. Profiling relied on immunoSEQ multiplex PCR, and the TCRdb table lists in-frame clones only, not all of them. The sample has 57,000 or so clones, over 75% seen once. V gene TRBV29-1 combines with J gene TRBJ1-1; 7 nucleotides line up with TRBD1. Sequencing used peripheral blood, obtained in the first trimester of pregnancy. This clonotype was sampled from a female donor with multiple sclerosis, enrolled in a pregnancy study. The CDR3 protein is CSARSRQGWKNTEAFF. The CDR3 DNA sequence: TGCAGCGCCCGGAGTCGACAGGGATGGAAGAACACTGAAGCTTTCTTT.